A selection of T cell receptor beta chains follows, all from one sample in a study of cytomegalovirus exposure and HLA in healthy donors. Generated by immunoSEQ multiplex PCR, the TCRdb table keeps only in-frame clones and is missing some. The clone table shows roughly 120,000 clones, with the ten largest holding about 2.3%. Sequences were obtained from PBMCs. The receptor source for this set is a man in his forties in good health and CMV-seronegative. Each CDR3 is given with its conserved first and last residue. Fields, in order: V gene, D gene, CDR3 protein. A D gene is named only where the DNA matches it firmly.

TRBV11-2 | TRBD2 | CASTPTSGSYEQYF
TRBV7-9 | TRBD2 | CASSAGTSPTYEQYF
TRBV18 | TRBD2 | CASSPPERTSGKETQYF
TRBV10-3 | TRBD1 | CASAPSGGQGLQGYTF
TRBV4-2 | - | CASSQDWGGGGANVLTF
TRBV7-3 | TRBD1 | CASRGRGSEQYF
TRBV9 | - | CASSVTSTYQPQHF
TRBV7-2 | TRBD1 | CASSPGQGRSGELFF
TRBV19 | TRBD2 | CASSTLAGGQETQYF
TRBV6-6 | - | CASSYPGNYEQYF
TRBV4-1 | TRBD1 | CASSQVQGNYGYTF
TRBV5-5 | - | CASSSVNIMNTEAFF
TRBV5-5 | - | CASSLSIPAYEQYF
TRBV19 | TRBD1 | CASTTGRQGNEKLFF
TRBV30 | - | CACSQGSRSYNSPLHF
TRBV9 | TRBD2 | CASSVAGTSGSNEQFF
TRBV4-3 | - | CASSQVPGQSPYEQYF
TRBV6-1 | TRBD1 | CASSERTGGRSNQPQHF